This section outlines one T cell receptor (beta chain) sequence together with its context. The germline V gene has CDR1 KGHSH and CDR2 LQKENI. The V gene end was trimmed by 3 bases and the J gene end by 3 bases; junction bases not matched to a gene: 3. CDR3 length: 14 amino acids. This record belongs to a study of T cell changes during pregnancy in multiple sclerosis. Profiled with immunoSEQ multiplex PCR; TCRdb holds only in-frame clones, not every one. The profile covers some 73,000 clones, with around 94% appearing a single time and 2.8% taken by the ten largest. The chain uses TRBV18 and TRBJ1-2; 8 nucleotides agree with TRBD1. The sequences come from peripheral blood, collected in the third trimester of pregnancy. This receptor was identified in a female donor in good health, enrolled as a control in a pregnancy study. CDR3 in amino acids: CASSPETGDYGYTF. Here the CDR3 DNA reads TGTGCCAGCTCACCTGAGACAGGGGACTATGGCTACACCTTC.